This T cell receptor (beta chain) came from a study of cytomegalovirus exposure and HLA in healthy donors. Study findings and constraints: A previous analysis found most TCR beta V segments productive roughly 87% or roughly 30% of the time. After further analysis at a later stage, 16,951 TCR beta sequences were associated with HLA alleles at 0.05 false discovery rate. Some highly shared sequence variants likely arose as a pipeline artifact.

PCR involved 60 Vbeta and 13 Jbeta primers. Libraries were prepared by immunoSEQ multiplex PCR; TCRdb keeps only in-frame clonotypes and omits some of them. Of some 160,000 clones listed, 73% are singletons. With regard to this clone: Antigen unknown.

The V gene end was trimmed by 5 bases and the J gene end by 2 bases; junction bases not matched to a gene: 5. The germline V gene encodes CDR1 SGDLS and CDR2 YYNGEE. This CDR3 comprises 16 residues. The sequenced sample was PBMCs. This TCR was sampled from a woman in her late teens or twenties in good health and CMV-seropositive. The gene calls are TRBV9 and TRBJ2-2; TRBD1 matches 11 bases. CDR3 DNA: TGTGCCAGCAGGGGTAGGACAGGGGGCAACACCGGGGAGCTGTTTTTT. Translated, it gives CASRGRTGGNTGELFF.